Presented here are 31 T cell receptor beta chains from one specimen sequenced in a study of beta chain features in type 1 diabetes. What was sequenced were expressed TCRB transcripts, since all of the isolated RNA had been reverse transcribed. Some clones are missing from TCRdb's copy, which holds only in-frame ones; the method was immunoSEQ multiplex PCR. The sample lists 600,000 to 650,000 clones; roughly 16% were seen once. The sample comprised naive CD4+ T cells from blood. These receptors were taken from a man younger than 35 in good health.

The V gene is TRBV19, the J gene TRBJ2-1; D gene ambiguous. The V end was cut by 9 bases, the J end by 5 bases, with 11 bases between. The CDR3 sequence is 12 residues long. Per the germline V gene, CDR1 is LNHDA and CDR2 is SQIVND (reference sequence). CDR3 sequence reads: CARPTPHNEQFF. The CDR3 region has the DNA TGTGCCAGGCCCACACCCCACAATGAGCAGTTCTTC.

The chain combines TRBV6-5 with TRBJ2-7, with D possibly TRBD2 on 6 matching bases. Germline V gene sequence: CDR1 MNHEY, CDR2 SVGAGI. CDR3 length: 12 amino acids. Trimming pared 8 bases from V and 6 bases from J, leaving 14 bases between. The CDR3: CASGRLGGEQYF. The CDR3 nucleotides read TGTGCCAGCGGGAGGCTGGGCGGCGAGCAGTACTTC.

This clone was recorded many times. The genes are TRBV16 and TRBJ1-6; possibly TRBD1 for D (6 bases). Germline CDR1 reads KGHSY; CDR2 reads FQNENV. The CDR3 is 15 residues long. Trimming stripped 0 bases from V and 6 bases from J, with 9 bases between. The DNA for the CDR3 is TGTGCCAGCAGCCAATCTGTAGGGGGTAATTCACCCCTCCACTTT. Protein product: CASSQSVGGNSPLHF.

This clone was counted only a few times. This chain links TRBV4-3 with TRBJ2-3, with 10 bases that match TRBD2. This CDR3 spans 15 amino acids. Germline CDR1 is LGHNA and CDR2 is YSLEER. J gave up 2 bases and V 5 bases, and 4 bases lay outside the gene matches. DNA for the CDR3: TGCGCCAGCAGCAAACTAGCGGGGAACACAGATACGCAGTATTTT. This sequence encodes CASSKLAGNTDTQYF.

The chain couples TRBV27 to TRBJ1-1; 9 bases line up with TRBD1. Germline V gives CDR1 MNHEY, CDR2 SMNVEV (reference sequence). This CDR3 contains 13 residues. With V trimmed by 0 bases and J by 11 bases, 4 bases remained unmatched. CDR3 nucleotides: TGTGCCAGCAGTTTATCGGGGACAGGGAGGGCTTTCTTT. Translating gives CASSLSGTGRAFF.

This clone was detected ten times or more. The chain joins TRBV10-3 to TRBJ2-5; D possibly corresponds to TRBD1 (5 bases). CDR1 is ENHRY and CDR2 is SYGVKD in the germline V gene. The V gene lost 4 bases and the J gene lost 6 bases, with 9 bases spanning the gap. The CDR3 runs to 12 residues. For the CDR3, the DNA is TGTGCCATCAGTGTTGACAGCCAGACCCAGTACTTC. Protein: CAISVDSQTQYF.

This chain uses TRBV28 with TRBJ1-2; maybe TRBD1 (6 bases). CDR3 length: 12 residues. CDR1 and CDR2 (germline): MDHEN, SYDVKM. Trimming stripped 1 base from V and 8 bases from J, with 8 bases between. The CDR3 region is CASSLYQGGYTF. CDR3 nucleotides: TGTGCCAGCAGTTTATACCAGGGGGGCTACACCTTC.

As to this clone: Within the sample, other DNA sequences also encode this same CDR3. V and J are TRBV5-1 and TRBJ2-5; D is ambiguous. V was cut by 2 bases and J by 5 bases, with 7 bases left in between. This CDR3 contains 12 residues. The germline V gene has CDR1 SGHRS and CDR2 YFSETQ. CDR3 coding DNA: TGCGCCAGCAGCTTTCCCCAGGAGACCCAGTACTTC. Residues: CASSFPQETQYF.

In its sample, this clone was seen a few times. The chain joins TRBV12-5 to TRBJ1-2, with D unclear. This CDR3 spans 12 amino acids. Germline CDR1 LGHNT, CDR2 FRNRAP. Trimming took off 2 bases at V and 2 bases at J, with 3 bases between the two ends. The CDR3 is CASGLNNYGYTF. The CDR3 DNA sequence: TGTGCTAGTGGTTTGAACAACTATGGCTACACCTTC.

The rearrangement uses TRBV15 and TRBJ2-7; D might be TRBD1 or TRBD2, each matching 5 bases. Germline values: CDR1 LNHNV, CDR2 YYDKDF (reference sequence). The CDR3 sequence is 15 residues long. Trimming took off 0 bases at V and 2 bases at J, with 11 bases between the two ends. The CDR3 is CATSRDPGPTYEQYF. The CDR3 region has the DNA TGTGCCACCAGCAGAGATCCGGGACCAACCTACGAGCAGTACTTC. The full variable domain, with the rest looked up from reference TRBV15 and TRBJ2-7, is DAMVIQNPRYQVTQFGKPVTLSCSQTLNHNVMYWYQQKSSQAPKLLFHYYDKDFNNEADTPDNFQSRRPNTSFCFLDIRSPGLGDTAMYLCATSRDPGPTYEQYFGPGTRLTVT.

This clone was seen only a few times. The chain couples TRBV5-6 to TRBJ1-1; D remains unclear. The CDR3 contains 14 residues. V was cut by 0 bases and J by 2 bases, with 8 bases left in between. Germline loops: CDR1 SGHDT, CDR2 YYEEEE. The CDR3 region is CASSLGYSNTEAFF. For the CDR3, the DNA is TGTGCCAGCAGCTTGGGCTACAGCAACACTGAAGCTTTCTTT.

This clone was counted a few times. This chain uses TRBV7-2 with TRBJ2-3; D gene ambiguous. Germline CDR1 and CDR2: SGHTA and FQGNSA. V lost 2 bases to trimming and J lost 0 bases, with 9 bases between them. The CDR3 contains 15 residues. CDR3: CASSLPASSTDTQYF. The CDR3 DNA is TGTGCCAGCAGCTTACCGGCTTCGAGCACAGATACGCAGTATTTT.

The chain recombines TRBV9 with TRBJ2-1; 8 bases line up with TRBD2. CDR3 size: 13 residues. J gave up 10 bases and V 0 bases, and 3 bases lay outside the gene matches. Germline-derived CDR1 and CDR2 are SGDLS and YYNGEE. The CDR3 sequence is CASSVEVAGEQFF. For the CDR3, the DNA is TGTGCCAGCAGCGTAGAGGTAGCGGGAGAGCAGTTCTTC.

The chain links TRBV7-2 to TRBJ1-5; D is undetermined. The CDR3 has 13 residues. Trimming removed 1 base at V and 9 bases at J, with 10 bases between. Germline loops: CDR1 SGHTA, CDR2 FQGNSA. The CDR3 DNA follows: TGTGCCAGCAGCTTAGACCAGTTTGGGCCCCAGCATTTT. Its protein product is CASSLDQFGPQHF.

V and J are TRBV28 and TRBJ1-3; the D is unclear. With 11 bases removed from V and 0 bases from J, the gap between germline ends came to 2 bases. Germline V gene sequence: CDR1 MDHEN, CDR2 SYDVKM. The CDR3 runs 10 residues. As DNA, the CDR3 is TGTGCCGTCTCTGGAAACACCATATATTTT. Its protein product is CAVSGNTIYF.

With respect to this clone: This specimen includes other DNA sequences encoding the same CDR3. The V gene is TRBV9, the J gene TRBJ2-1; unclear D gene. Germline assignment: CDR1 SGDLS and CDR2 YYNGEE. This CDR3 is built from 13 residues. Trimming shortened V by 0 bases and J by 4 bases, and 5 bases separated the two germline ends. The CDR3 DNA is TGTGCCAGCAGCGTAGCTACTTACAATGAGCAGTTCTTC. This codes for CASSVATYNEQFF. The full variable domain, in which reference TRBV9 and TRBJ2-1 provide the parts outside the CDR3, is DSGVTQTPKHLITATGQRVTLRCSPRSGDLSVYWYQQSLDQGLQFLIQYYNGEERAKGNILERFSAQQFPDLHSELNLSSLELGDSALYFCASSVATYNEQFFGPGTRLTVL.

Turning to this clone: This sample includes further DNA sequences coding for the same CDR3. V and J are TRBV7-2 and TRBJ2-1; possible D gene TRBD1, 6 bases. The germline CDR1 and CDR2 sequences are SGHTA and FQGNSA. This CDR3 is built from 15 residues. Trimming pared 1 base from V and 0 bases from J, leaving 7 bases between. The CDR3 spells CASSLGGGSYNEQFF. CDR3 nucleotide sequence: TGTGCCAGCAGCTTAGGAGGGGGCTCCTACAATGAGCAGTTCTTC.

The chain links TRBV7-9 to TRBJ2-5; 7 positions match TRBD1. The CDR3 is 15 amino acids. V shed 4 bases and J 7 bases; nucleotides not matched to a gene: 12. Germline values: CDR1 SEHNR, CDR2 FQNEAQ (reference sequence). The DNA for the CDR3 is TGTGCCAGCAGCTCCTGGACAGGCCCTACCCGGACCCAGTACTTC. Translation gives CASSSWTGPTRTQYF.

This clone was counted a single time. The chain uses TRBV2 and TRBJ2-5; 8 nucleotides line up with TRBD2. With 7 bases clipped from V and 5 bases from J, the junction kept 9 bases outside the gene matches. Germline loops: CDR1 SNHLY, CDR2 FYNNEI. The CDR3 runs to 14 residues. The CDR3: CASKRSGGSETQYF. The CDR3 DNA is TGTGCCAGCAAACGGAGCGGGGGATCGGAGACCCAGTACTTC.

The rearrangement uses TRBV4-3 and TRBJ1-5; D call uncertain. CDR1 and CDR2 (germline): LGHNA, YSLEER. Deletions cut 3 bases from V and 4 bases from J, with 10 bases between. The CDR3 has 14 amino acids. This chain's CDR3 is CASSHEVGNQPQHF. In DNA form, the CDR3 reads TGCGCCAGCAGCCATGAGGTCGGTAATCAGCCCCAGCATTTT.

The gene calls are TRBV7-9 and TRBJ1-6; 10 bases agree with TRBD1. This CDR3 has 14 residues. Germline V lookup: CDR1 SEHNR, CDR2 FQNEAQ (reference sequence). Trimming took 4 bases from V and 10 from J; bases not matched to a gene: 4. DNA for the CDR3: TGTGCCAGCAGCTCTCGGGACAGGGGCTCACCCCTCCACTTT. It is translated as CASSSRDRGSPLHF.

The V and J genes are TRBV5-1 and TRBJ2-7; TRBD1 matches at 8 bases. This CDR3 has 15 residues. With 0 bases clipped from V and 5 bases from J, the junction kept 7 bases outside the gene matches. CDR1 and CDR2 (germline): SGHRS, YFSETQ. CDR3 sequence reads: CASSLGDRKGDEQYF. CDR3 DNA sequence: TGCGCCAGCAGCTTGGGGGACAGGAAAGGAGACGAGCAGTACTTC.

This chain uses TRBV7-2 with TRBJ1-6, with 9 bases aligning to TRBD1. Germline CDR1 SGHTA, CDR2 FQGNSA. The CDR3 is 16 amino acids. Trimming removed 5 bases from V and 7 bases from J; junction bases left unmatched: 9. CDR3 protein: CASSLQGASSNSPLHF. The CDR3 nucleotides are TGTGCCAGCAGCCTACAGGGGGCGAGCAGCAATTCACCCCTCCACTTT.

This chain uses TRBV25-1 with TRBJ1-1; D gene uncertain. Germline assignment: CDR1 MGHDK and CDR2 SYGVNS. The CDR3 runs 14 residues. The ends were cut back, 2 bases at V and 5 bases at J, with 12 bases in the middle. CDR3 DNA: TGTGCCAGCAGTGAAAGTTCACGTAGGACTGAAGCTTTCTTT. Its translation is CASSESSRRTEAFF.

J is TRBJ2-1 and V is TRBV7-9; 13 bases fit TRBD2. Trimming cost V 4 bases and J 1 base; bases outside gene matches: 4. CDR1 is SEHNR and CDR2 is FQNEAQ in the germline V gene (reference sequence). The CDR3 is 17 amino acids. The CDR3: CASSSTSGRASYNEQFF. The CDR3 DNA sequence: TGTGCCAGCAGCTCTACTAGCGGGAGGGCATCCTACAATGAGCAGTTCTTC.

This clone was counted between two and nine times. CDR3 DNA: TGCGCCAGCAGCTTGGGGCAGGGGAACGGAGAGACCCAGTACTTC. Translation: CASSLGQGNGETQYF. V gene TRBV5-1 combines with J gene TRBJ2-5; D is perhaps TRBD1 (6 bases). The CDR3 is made up of 15 amino acids. Germline V lookup: CDR1 SGHRS, CDR2 YFSETQ. Trimming pared 0 bases from V and 4 bases from J, leaving 13 bases between.

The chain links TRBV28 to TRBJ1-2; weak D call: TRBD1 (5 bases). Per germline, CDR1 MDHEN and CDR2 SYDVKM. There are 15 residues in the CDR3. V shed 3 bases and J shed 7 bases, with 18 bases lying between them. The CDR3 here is CASSFLDRAEGGYTF. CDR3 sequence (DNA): TGTGCCAGCAGTTTCTTAGACAGAGCAGAGGGTGGCTACACCTTC.

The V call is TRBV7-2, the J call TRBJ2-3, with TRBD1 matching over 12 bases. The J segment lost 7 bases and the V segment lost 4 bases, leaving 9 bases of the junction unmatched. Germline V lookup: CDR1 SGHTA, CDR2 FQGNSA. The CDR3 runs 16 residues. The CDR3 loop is CASSYLGTGGPNTQYF. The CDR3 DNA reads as TGTGCCAGCAGCTACCTCGGGACAGGGGGCCCTAATACGCAGTATTTT.

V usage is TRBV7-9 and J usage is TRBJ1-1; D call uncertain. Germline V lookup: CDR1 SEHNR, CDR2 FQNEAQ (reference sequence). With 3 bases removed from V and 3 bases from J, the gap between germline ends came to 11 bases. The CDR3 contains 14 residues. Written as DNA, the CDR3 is TGTGCCAGCAGCTTGTTAGGGTCGGACACTGAAGCTTTCTTT. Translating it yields CASSLLGSDTEAFF.

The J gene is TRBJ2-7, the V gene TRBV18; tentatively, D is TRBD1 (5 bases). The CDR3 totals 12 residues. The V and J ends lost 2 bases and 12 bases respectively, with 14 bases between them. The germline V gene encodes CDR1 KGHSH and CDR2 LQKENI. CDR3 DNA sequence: TGTGCCAGCTCACCAACTCCAGGGATTTCGTACTTC. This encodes CASSPTPGISYF.

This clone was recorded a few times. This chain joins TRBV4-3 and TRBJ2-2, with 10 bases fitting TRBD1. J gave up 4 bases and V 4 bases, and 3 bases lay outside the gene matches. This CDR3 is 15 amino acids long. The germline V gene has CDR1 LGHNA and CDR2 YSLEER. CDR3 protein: CASSPRDRGTGELFF. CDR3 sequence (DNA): TGCGCCAGCAGCCCTCGGGACAGGGGCACCGGGGAGCTGTTTTTT.